The 7 T cell receptor beta chains below come from one sample, sequenced in a study of blood T cell repertoires in COVID-19. Assay: immunoSEQ multiplex PCR; the TCRdb copy retains only in-frame clones and omits some. Of 180,000 or so clones listed, about 85% are singletons. The sequencing input was peripheral blood. These receptors all stem from a man between 60 and 70 years old who had recovered from COVID-19.

The V gene is TRBV27, the J gene TRBJ1-2; a possible D gene is TRBD1 (6 bases). The V gene's germline CDR1 is MNHEY and CDR2 SMNVEV (reference sequence). CDR3 length: 14 residues. V lost 0 bases and J lost 8, with 13 bases in between. The CDR3 region is CASSLSGSGTGYTF. In DNA form, the CDR3 reads TGTGCCAGCAGTTTATCGGGGTCTGGGACAGGCTACACCTTC.

This rearrangement joins TRBV19 to TRBJ1-5; 10 nucleotides agree with TRBD1. V shed 5 bases and J 7 bases; nucleotides not matched to a gene: 2. Germline V CDR1 and CDR2: LNHDA, SQIVND (reference sequence). The CDR3 is 13 amino acids. The CDR3 protein is CASSGTGEQPQHF. The CDR3 DNA is TGTGCCAGTAGTGGGACAGGGGAACAGCCCCAGCATTTT.

The chain carries TRBV19 and TRBJ2-7; D ambiguous. In germline, CDR1 is LNHDA, CDR2 SQIVND (reference sequence). The CDR3 has 14 residues. The germline V and J ends were trimmed by 0 bases and 3 bases, with 9 bases remaining between them. The CDR3 here is CASSIDLGSYEQYF. CDR3 in DNA: TGTGCCAGTAGTATAGATCTTGGCAGCTACGAGCAGTACTTC.

This chain links TRBV7-6 with TRBJ2-3; 10 bases agree with TRBD1. Trimming at V came to 5 bases and at J to 2 bases, leaving 4 bases not matched to a gene. Germline-derived CDR1 and CDR2 are SGHVS and FNYEAQ. This CDR3 has 15 amino acids. The CDR3 protein is CASSQTGGVTDTQYF. DNA of the CDR3: TGTGCCAGCAGCCAGACAGGGGGCGTCACAGATACGCAGTATTTT.

Only one count was recorded for this clone. The chain has TRBV28 and TRBJ2-7; perhaps TRBD1 as D (6 bases). V lost 6 bases to trimming and J lost 2 bases, with 11 bases between them. Per the germline V gene, CDR1 is MDHEN and CDR2 is SYDVKM. This CDR3 comprises 13 residues. CDR3 DNA: TGTGCCAGCAGCCGGGACATCCCCTACGAGCAGTACTTC. The encoded protein is CASSRDIPYEQYF. Full variable domain (rest looked up from reference TRBV28 and TRBJ2-7): DVKVTQSSRYLVKRTGEKVFLECVQDMDHENMFWYRQDPGLGLRLIYFSYDVKMKEKGDIPEGYSVSREKKERFSLILESASTNQTSMYLCASSRDIPYEQYFGPGTRLTVT.

Concerning this clone: A junction end diverges from the germline sequence, so it may reflect a read error. The rearrangement uses TRBV13 and TRBJ2-5, with 8 bases that match TRBD1. CDR3 length equals 15 residues. Germline V gene data show CDR1 as PRHDT and CDR2 as FYEKMQ (reference sequence). The CDR3 loop is CASSLDRGAKETQYF. The CDR3 region has the DNA TGTGCCAGCAGTTTAGACAGGGGCGCAAAGGAGACCCAGTACTTC.

The genes are TRBV10-3 and TRBJ2-1, with D perhaps matching TRBD2 (6 bases). Deletions cut 10 bases from V and 7 bases from J, with 23 bases between. This CDR3 region has 15 residues. The germline CDR1 and CDR2 sequences are ENHRY and SYGVKD. The CDR3, as DNA: TGTGCCAGCCGGACCGGGACTGATATCGGAAATGAGCAGTTCTTC. Its protein is CASRTGTDIGNEQFF.